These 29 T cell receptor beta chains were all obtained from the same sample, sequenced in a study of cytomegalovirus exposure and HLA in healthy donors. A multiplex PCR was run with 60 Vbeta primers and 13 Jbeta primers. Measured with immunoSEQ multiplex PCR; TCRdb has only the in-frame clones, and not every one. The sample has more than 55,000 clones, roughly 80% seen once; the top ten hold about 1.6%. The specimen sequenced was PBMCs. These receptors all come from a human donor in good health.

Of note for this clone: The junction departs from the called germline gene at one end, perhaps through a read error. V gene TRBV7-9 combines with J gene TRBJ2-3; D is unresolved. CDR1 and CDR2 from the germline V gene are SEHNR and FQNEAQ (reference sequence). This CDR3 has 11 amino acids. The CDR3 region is CSSSPRDTQYF. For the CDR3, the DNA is TGTTCCAGCAGCCCTCGGGATACGCAGTATTTT.

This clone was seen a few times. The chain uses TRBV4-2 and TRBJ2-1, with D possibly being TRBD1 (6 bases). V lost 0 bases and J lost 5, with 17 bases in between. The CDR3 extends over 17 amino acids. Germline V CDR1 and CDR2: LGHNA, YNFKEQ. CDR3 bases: TGTGCCAGCAGCCAAGATCTCGTCAGGGGTCACCACAATGAGCAGTTCTTC. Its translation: CASSQDLVRGHHNEQFF.

The CDR3 protein is CASSVGVSGAGVGTDTQYF. For the CDR3, the DNA is TGTGCCAGCAGCGTAGGGGTGTCTGGGGCGGGAGTGGGCACAGATACGCAGTATTTT. This chain links TRBV9 with TRBJ2-3, with TRBD2 matching 7 bases. The CDR3 spans 19 residues. Germline-derived CDR1 and CDR2 are SGDLS and YYNGEE. J lost 1 base, V lost 0 bases, and 14 bases had no gene match.

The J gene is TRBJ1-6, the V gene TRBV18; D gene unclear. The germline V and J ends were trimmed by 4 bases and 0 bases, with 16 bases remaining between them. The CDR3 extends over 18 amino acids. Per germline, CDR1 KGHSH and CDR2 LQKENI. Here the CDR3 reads CASSRASRKSSYNSPLHF. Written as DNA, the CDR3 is TGTGCCAGCTCACGGGCCAGTAGAAAAAGCTCCTATAATTCACCCCTCCACTTT.

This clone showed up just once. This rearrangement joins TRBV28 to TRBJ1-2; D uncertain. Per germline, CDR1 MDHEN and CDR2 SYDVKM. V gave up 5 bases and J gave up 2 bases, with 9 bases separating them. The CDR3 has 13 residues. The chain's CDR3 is CASSPPGNYGYTF. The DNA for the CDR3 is TGTGCCAGCAGTCCCCCAGGAAACTATGGCTACACCTTC.

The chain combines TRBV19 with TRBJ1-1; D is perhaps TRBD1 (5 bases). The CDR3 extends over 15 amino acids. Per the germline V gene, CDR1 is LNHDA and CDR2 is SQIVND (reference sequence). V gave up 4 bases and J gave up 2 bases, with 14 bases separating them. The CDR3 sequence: CASSKEQGLNTEAFF. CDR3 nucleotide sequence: TGTGCCAGTAGTAAGGAGCAGGGCTTAAACACTGAAGCTTTCTTT.

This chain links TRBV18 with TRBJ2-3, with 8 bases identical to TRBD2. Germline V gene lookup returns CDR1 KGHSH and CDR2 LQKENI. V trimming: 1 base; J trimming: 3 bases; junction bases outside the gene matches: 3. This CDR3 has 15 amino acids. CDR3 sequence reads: CASSPRREGTDTQYF. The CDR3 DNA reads TGTGCCAGCTCACCACGCCGGGAGGGGACAGATACGCAGTATTTT.

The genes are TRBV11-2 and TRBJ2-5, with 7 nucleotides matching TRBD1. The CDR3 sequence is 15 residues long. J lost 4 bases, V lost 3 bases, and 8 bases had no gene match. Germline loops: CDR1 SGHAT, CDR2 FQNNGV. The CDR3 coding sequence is TGTGCCAGCAGCTTTGACAGGGCGTTTGGAGAGACCCAGTACTTC. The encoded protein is CASSFDRAFGETQYF.

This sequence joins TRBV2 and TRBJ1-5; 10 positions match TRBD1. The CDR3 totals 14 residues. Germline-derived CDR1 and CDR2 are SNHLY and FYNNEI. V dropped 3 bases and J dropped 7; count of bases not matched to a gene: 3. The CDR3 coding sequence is TGTGCCAGCAGTGACGGGACAGGGGAGCAGCCCCAGCATTTT. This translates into CASSDGTGEQPQHF.

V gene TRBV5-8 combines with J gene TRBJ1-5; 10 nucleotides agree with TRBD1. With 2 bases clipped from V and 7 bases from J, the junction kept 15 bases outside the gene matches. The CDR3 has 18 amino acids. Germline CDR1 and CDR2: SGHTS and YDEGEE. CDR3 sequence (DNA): TGTGCCAGCAGCTTTTTGCTCGGGACAGGGGCGTTTATGCAGCCCCAGCATTTT. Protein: CASSFLLGTGAFMQPQHF.

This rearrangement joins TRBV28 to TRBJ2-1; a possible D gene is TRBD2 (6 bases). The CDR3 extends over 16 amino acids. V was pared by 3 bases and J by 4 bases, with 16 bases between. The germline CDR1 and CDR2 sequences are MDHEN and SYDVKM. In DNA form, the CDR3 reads TGTGCCAGCAGTTTTTTAGCCACCGGGGGTTACAATGAGCAGTTCTTC. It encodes CASSFLATGGYNEQFF.

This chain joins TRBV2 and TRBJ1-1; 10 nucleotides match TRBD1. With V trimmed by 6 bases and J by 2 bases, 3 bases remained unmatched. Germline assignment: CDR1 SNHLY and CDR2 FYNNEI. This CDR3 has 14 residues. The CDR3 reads CASRRDRGNTEAFF. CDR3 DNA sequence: TGTGCCAGCAGAAGGGACAGGGGTAACACTGAAGCTTTCTTT.

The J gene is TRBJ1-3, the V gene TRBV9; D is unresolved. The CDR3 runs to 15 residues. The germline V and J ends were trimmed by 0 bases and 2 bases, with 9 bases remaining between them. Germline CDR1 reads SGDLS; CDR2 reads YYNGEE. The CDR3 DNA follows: TGTGCCAGCAGCGTAGTAGCGGCAGCTGGAAACACCATATATTTT. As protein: CASSVVAAAGNTIYF.

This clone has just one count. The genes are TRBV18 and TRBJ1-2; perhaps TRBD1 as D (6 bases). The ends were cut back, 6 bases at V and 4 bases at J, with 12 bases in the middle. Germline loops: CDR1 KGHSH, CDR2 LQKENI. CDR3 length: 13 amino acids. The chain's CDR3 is CASSETGSYGYTF. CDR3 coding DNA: TGTGCCAGCTCCGAGACAGGTTCCTATGGCTACACCTTC.

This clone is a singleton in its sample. CDR3 sequence (DNA): TGTGCCAGCAGTGACCGGGGGATGAGCTACGAGCAGTACTTC. This gives the protein CASSDRGMSYEQYF. This chain connects TRBV6-1 to TRBJ2-7, with D perhaps TRBD2 (6 bases). The germline V gene encodes CDR1 MNHNS and CDR2 SASEGT. The germline V and J ends were trimmed by 3 bases and 3 bases, with 12 bases remaining between them. CDR3 length equals 14 residues.

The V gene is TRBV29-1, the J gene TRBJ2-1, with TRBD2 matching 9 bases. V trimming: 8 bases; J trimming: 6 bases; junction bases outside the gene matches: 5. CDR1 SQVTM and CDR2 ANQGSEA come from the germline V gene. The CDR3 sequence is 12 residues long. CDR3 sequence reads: CSCSGRGNEQFF. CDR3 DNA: TGCAGCTGTAGCGGGAGAGGCAATGAGCAGTTCTTC.

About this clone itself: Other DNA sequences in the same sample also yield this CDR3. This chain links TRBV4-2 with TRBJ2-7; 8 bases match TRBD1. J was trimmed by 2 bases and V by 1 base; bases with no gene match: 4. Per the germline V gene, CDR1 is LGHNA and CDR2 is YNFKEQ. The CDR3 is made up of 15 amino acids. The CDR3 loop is CASSQVGTGPYEQYF. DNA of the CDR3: TGTGCCAGCAGCCAAGTGGGGACAGGTCCCTACGAGCAGTACTTC.

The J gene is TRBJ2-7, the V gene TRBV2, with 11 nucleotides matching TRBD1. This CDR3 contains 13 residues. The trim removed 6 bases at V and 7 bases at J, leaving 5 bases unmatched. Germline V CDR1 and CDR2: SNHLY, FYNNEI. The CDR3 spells CASRGTGGGEQYF. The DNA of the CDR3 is TGTGCCAGCAGGGGGACAGGGGGGGGAGAGCAGTACTTC.

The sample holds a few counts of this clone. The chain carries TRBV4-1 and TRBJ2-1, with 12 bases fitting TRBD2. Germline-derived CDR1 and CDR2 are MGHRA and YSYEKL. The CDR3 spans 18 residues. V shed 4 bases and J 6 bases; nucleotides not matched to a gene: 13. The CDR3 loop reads CASSRTPSGGAVVNEQFF. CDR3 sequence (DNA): TGCGCCAGCAGCCGAACTCCTAGCGGGGGGGCTGTCGTCAATGAGCAGTTCTTC.

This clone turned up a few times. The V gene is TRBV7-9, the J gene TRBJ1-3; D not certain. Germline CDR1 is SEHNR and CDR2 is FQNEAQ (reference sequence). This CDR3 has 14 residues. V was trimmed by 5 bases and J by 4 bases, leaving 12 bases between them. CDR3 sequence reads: CASSQDISGNTIYF. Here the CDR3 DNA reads TGTGCCAGCAGCCAAGACATCTCCGGAAACACCATATATTTT.

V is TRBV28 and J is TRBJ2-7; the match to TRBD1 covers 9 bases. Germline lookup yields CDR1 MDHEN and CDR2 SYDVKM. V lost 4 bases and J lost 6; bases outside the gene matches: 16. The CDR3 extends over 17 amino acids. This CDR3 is CASSSSGTGKGLGEQYF. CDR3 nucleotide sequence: TGTGCCAGCAGTTCATCCGGGACAGGGAAAGGGTTGGGCGAGCAGTACTTC. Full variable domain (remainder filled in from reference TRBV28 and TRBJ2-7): DVKVTQSSRYLVKRTGEKVFLECVQDMDHENMFWYRQDPGLGLRLIYFSYDVKMKEKGDIPEGYSVSREKKERFSLILESASTNQTSMYLCASSSSGTGKGLGEQYFGPGTRLTVT.

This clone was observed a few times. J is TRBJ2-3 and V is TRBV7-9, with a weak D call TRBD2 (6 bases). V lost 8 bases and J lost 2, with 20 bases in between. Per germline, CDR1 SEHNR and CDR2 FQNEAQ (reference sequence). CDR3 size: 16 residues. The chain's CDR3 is CASREGRGNPTDTQYF. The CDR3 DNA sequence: TGTGCCAGCCGCGAAGGGCGGGGCAACCCCACAGATACGCAGTATTTT. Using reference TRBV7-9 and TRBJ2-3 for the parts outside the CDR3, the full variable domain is DTGVSQNPRHKITKRGQNVTFRCDPISEHNRLYWYRQTLGQGPEFLTYFQNEAQLEKSRLLSDRFSAERPKGSFSTLEIQRTEQGDSAMYLCASREGRGNPTDTQYFGPGTRLTVL.

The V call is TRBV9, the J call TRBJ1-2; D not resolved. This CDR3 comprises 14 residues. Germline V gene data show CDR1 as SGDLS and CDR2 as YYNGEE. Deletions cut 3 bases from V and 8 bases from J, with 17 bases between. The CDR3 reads CASSALDGARGYTF. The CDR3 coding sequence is TGTGCCAGCAGCGCCCTAGACGGAGCAAGGGGCTACACCTTC.

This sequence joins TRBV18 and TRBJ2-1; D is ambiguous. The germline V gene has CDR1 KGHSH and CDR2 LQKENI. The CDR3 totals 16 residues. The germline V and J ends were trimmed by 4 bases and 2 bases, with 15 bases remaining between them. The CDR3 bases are TGTGCCAGCTCACATAACAGTTTGCCCCCCTACAATGAGCAGTTCTTC. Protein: CASSHNSLPPYNEQFF.

The CDR3 DNA follows: TGTGCCTGGAGTGTAAGCCTAACCCCCTATGGCTACACCTTC. Amino acid sequence: CAWSVSLTPYGYTF. The V gene is TRBV30, the J gene TRBJ1-2; no reliable D call. The CDR3 extends over 14 amino acids. Between the trimmed V and J ends, which lost 0 bases and 4 bases, there was a span of 12 bases. Germline lookup yields CDR1 GTSNPN and CDR2 SVGIG (reference sequence).

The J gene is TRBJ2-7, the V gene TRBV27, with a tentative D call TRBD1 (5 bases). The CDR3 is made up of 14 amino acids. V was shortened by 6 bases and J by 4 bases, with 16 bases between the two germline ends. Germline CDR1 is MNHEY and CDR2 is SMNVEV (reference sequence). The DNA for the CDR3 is TGTGCCAGCAGCCCAGGGAACTTCAAATACGAGCAGTACTTC. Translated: CASSPGNFKYEQYF.

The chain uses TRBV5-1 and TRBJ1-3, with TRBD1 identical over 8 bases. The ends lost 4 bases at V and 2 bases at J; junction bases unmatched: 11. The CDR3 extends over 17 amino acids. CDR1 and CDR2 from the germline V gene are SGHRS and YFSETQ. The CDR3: CASSLSVGQGAGNTIYF. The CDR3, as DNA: TGCGCCAGCAGCCTAAGCGTCGGACAGGGTGCTGGAAACACCATATATTTT.

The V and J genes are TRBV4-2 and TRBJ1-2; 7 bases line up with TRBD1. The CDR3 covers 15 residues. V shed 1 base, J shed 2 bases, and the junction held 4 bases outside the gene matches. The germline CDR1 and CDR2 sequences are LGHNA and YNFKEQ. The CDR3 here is CASSQVGGRNYGYTF. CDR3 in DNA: TGTGCCAGCAGCCAAGTAGGGGGCAGGAACTATGGCTACACCTTC.

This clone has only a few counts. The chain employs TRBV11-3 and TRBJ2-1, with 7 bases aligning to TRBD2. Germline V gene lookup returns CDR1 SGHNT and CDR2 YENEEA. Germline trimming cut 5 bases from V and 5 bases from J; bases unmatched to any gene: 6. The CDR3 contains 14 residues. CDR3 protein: CASSRGGANNEQFF. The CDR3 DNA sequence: TGTGCCAGCAGCCGGGGAGGGGCAAACAATGAGCAGTTCTTC.